Listed here are 27 T cell receptor beta chains from one sample, sequenced in a study of CD8 T cells in ankylosing spondylitis. Whole-study findings and limits: Apparently characteristic of ankylosing spondylitis blood was a TCR beta motif (about eight highly homologous variants).

No antigens are known for them. TCRdb analysed the 5' RACE reads with MiXCR anew, one entry per CDR3 protein. Seen here are over 600,000 distinct CDR3 sequences, around 20% observed once, and the top ten hold around a fifth. Sequencing was done on a sample of blood, either unsorted or a sorted T cell fraction (not recorded which). The receptors derive from a male donor with ankylosing spondylitis.

This clonotype came up a few times. The chain links TRBV28 to TRBJ2-7, with D perhaps being TRBD1 or TRBD2 (5 bases each). V dropped 4 bases and J dropped 2 bases, with 15 bases sitting between them. The length of the CDR3 is 15 residues. Germline CDR1 is MDHEN and CDR2 is SYDVKM. The CDR3 DNA sequence: TGTGCCAGCAGTTCCGAGGGACGGAGCCCCTACGAGCAGTACTTC. This translates into CASSSEGRSPYEQYF. Using reference TRBV28 and TRBJ2-7 for the parts outside the CDR3, the full variable domain is DVKVTQSSRYLVKRTGEKVFLECVQDMDHENMFWYRQDPGLGLRLIYFSYDVKMKEKGDIPEGYSVSREKKERFSLILESASTNQTSMYLCASSSEGRSPYEQYFGPGTRLTVT.

This clonotype was seen a handful of times. This sequence joins TRBV23-1 and TRBJ1-5; D remains unclear. TRBV23-1 is noted as an ORF with a role that remains uncertain. This CDR3 contains 14 residues. The germline V and J ends were trimmed by 2 bases and 4 bases, with 9 bases remaining between them. The CDR3 region is CASSQLPLNQPQHF. The CDR3 nucleotides read TGCGCCAGCAGTCAACTACCCCTGAATCAGCCCCAGCATTTT.

The chain couples TRBV7-9 to TRBJ1-1; 7 bases are a match to TRBD1. The ends lost 5 bases at V and 3 bases at J; junction bases unmatched: 6. Germline CDR1 and CDR2: SEHNR and FQNEAQ (reference sequence). The CDR3 has 14 amino acids. CDR3 protein: CASSQTGKYTEAFF. The CDR3 DNA is TGTGCCAGCAGCCAGACAGGGAAGTACACTGAAGCTTTCTTT.

The table lists this clonotype with a few counts. The chain links TRBV10-3 to TRBJ2-7; the match to TRBD2 covers 7 bases. In germline, CDR1 is ENHRY, CDR2 SYGVKD. The CDR3 totals 14 residues. Germline trimming cut 2 bases from V and 6 bases from J; bases unmatched to any gene: 7. CDR3 sequence: CAISEGSGFSEQYF. CDR3 nucleotide sequence: TGTGCCATCAGTGAGGGTAGCGGGTTCTCCGAGCAGTACTTC.

V and J are TRBV29-1 and TRBJ1-1, with D hard to call. The length of the CDR3 is 13 residues. The germline CDR1 and CDR2 sequences are SQVTM and ANQGSEA. V was clipped by 6 bases and J by 1 base, with 12 bases between them. CDR3 sequence: CSVYTRPNTEAFF. CDR3 coding DNA: TGCAGCGTATACACCAGACCGAACACTGAAGCTTTCTTT.

This clonotype was detected a few times. The chain carries TRBV7-9 and TRBJ2-1; 14 bases fit TRBD2. The CDR3 runs 17 residues. The V segment lost 5 bases and the J segment 4 bases; nucleotides outside the gene matches: 7. The V gene's germline CDR1 is SEHNR and CDR2 FQNEAQ (reference sequence). The DNA for the CDR3 is TGTGCCAGCAGCCCCCGACTAGCGGGGGGGGGTTACAATGAGCAGTTCTTC. The encoded protein is CASSPRLAGGGYNEQFF.

The J gene is TRBJ2-5, the V gene TRBV20-1; TRBD2 aligns across 12 bases. V lost 0 bases, J lost 5 bases, and 7 bases stayed unmatched. The CDR3 has 16 amino acids. Germline CDR1 reads DFQATT; CDR2 reads SNEGSKA (reference sequence). The CDR3 protein is CSAREASGRVGETQYF. In DNA form, the CDR3 reads TGCAGTGCTAGAGAAGCTAGCGGGAGGGTAGGGGAGACCCAGTACTTC.

This clonotype was seen a handful of times. The chain uses TRBV7-9 and TRBJ2-1, with 7 bases that match TRBD2. V trimming: 7 bases; J trimming: 0 bases; junction bases outside the gene matches: 9. The CDR3 runs to 16 residues. Germline V gene lookup returns CDR1 SEHNR and CDR2 FQNEAQ (reference sequence). The CDR3 is CASNAGLQSSYNEQFF. CDR3 coding DNA: TGTGCCAGCAACGCGGGACTACAAAGCTCCTACAATGAGCAGTTCTTC. The variable domain in full, with the rest retrieved from reference TRBV7-9 and TRBJ2-1, is DTGVSQNPRHKITKRGQNVTFRCDPISEHNRLYWYRQTLGQGPEFLTYFQNEAQLEKSRLLSDRFSAERPKGSFSTLEIQRTEQGDSAMYLCASNAGLQSSYNEQFFGPGTRLTVL.

In its sample, this clonotype was seen a few times. This chain links TRBV6-2 or TRBV6-3 with TRBJ2-1; TRBD1 or TRBD2 may be the D gene (5 bases each). Germline V gives CDR1 MNHEY, CDR2 SVGEGT. The CDR3 loop spans 13 amino acids. Trimming removed 1 base from V and 8 bases from J, with 9 bases in between. The CDR3 DNA follows: TGTGCCAGCAGTTACTACGGGGCCGATGAGCAGTTCTTC. Translated, it gives CASSYYGADEQFF.

The chain uses TRBV5-1 and TRBJ2-3; a weak D match, TRBD1 (6 bases). This CDR3 has 14 residues. Per germline, CDR1 SGHRS and CDR2 YFSETQ. V was clipped by 6 bases and J by 3 bases, with 14 bases between them. The CDR3 nucleotides are TGCGCCAGCATGCAAAGGACAGCTACAGATACGCAGTATTTT. Protein product: CASMQRTATDTQYF.

The V and J genes are TRBV4-3 and TRBJ1-6; D ambiguous. In germline, CDR1 is LGHNA, CDR2 YSLEER. V lost 2 bases, J lost 10 bases, and 9 bases lay in between. The CDR3 loop spans 13 amino acids. The CDR3 coding sequence is TGCGCCAGCAGCCAATCGATGGGATCACCCCTCCACTTT. Its protein product is CASSQSMGSPLHF.

The chain employs TRBV12-3 or TRBV12-4 and TRBJ2-7; D ambiguous. The CDR3 extends over 15 amino acids. Trimming took 1 base from V and 0 from J, leaving 10 bases between them. CDR3 sequence (DNA): TGTGCCAGCAGTTTAGGAGGCACCGACTCCTACGAGCAGTACTTC. It yields the protein CASSLGGTDSYEQYF.

The chain is built from TRBV29-1 and TRBJ1-4; 8 bases match TRBD1. The CDR3 is 13 amino acids. Germline values: CDR1 SQVTM, CDR2 ANQGSEA. J lost 3 bases, V lost 7 bases, and 4 bases had no gene match. This chain's CDR3 is CSAQGAANEKLFF. CDR3 DNA sequence: TGCAGCGCCCAGGGGGCGGCTAATGAAAAACTGTTTTTT.

The chain couples TRBV20-1 to TRBJ1-2, with TRBD1 matching over 7 bases. This CDR3 is 13 amino acids long. V dropped 6 bases and J dropped 7; count of bases not matched to a gene: 11. Germline CDR1 DFQATT, CDR2 SNEGSKA (reference sequence). The CDR3 loop reads CSAPAEGAVGYTF. CDR3 DNA: TGCAGTGCGCCGGCAGAGGGGGCGGTTGGCTACACCTTC.

This chain connects TRBV4-3 to TRBJ2-1; D unclear. Trimming took off 0 bases at V and 6 bases at J, with 12 bases between the two ends. CDR3 size: 15 residues. Germline lookup yields CDR1 LGHNA and CDR2 YSLEER. The CDR3 DNA reads TGCGCCAGCAGCCAAGATCCAGCGACATTCAATGAGCAGTTCTTC. This sequence encodes CASSQDPATFNEQFF.

This clonotype was counted at least ten times. Because it lacks the conserved phenylalanine or tryptophan at the end, this CDR3 is likely a read error. It is unclear where the CDR3 begins or ends on the DNA, so no DNA is shown, and the CDR3 is as TCRdb lists it. J is TRBJ2-7 and V is TRBV5-4; the table's D call, TRBD2, was not checked against the DNA. The CDR3 has 13 amino acids, counting both end residues. In germline, CDR1 is SGHNT, CDR2 YYREEE (reference sequence). CDR3: CASSMGTEGRPTL.

V gene TRBV12-3 or TRBV12-4 combines with J gene TRBJ1-1; no firm D call. V lost 4 bases to trimming and J lost 6 bases, with 15 bases between them. The CDR3 loop spans 14 amino acids. CDR3 in DNA: TGTGCCAGCAGTTATAGGGCCAAGGTCCCTGAAGCTTTCTTT. Translating it yields CASSYRAKVPEAFF.

This clonotype was seen at least ten times. The rearrangement joins TRBV4-3 to TRBJ2-1; D remains ambiguous. The CDR3 is made up of 16 amino acids. V dropped 0 bases and J dropped 0 bases, with 9 bases sitting between them. The germline gives CDR1 LGHNA, CDR2 YSLEER. For the CDR3, the DNA is TGCGCCAGCAGCCAAGAAGACCAGAGCTCCTACAATGAGCAGTTCTTC. This translates into CASSQEDQSSYNEQFF.

This clonotype was seen a few times. V gene TRBV25-1 combines with J gene TRBJ1-1, with D perhaps TRBD1 (5 bases). V dropped 11 bases and J dropped 3 bases, with 16 bases sitting between them. This CDR3 is built from 13 residues. Looked up from germline, CDR1 is MGHDK and CDR2 is SYGVNS. The CDR3 nucleotides are TGTGCCCCCCGGCGGCAGGGCCACACTGAAGCTTTCTTT. This sequence encodes CAPRRQGHTEAFF. Supplemented by reference TRBV25-1 and TRBJ1-1, the full variable domain reads EADIYQTPRYLVIGTGKKITLECSQTMGHDKMYWYQQDPGMELHLIHYSYGVNSTEKGDLSSESTVSRIRTEHFPLTLESARPSHTSQYLCAPRRQGHTEAFFGQGTRLTVV.

The chain has TRBV6-5 and TRBJ1-2; D uncertain. Trimming removed 0 bases from V and 8 bases from J, with 16 bases in between. Germline V CDR1 and CDR2: MNHEY, SVGAGI. The CDR3 is 15 residues long. The DNA for the CDR3 is TGTGCCAGCAGTTACTCCCCCGCGGGATGGGGAGGCTACACCTTC. Its protein is CASSYSPAGWGGYTF.

This clonotype turned up a few times. This chain's CDR3 is CASSSKDSYYTEAFF. CDR3 nucleotide sequence: TGTGCCAGCAGTTCCAAAGACAGCTATTACACTGAAGCTTTCTTT. The chain combines TRBV11-2 with TRBJ1-1; TRBD1 might be the D (5 bases). Trimming shortened V by 6 bases and J by 3 bases, and 17 bases separated the two germline ends. Germline V gene sequence: CDR1 SGHAT, CDR2 FQNNGV. CDR3 length: 15 amino acids.

This chain connects TRBV25-1 to TRBJ2-7; possibly TRBD2 for D (6 bases). The CDR3 runs 14 residues. From germline, CDR1 is MGHDK and CDR2 SYGVNS. V gave up 3 bases and J gave up 3 bases, with 12 bases separating them. CDR3 in amino acids: CASSDAGRYYEQYF. The CDR3 DNA reads as TGTGCCAGCAGTGACGCGGGACGCTACTACGAGCAGTACTTC.

This clonotype was picked up a small number of times. The gene calls are TRBV24-1 and TRBJ1-5, with D maybe TRBD1 (6 bases). CDR1 and CDR2 from the germline V gene are KGHDR and SFDVKD. This CDR3 contains 16 residues. With 2 bases removed from V and 0 bases from J, the gap between germline ends came to 10 bases. CDR3 nucleotides: TGTGCCACCAGTGATTCCGGACAGCTTAGCAATCAGCCCCAGCATTTT. Translating gives CATSDSGQLSNQPQHF.

This clonotype was counted between two and nine times. The chain employs TRBV5-6 and TRBJ1-2, with D unresolved. CDR1 and CDR2 from the germline V gene are SGHDT and YYEEEE. The CDR3 totals 13 residues. Trimming cost V 4 bases and J 3 bases, with 10 bases left between them. The CDR3: CASSDWEHYGYTF. In nucleotides, the CDR3 is TGTGCCAGCAGCGATTGGGAACACTATGGCTACACCTTC.

The chain recombines TRBV14 with TRBJ2-2; 7 positions agree with TRBD2. Germline lookup yields CDR1 SGHDN and CDR2 FVKESK. V was clipped by 4 bases and J by 0 bases; unmatched bases: 14. CDR3 size: 19 residues. This CDR3 is CASSRPGGRSDANTGELFF. CDR3 nucleotides: TGTGCCAGCAGCCGACCGGGGGGACGTTCAGATGCGAACACCGGGGAGCTGTTTTTT.

This clonotype was observed at least ten times. This chain links TRBV9 with TRBJ2-1, with 11 bases aligning to TRBD2. The germline V gene encodes CDR1 SGDLS and CDR2 YYNGEE. Germline trimming cut 4 bases from V and 4 bases from J; bases unmatched to any gene: 7. This CDR3 is 16 amino acids long. CDR3 bases: TGTGCCAGCAGCCCCCGGACTAGCGGGCCATACAATGAGCAGTTCTTC. Translating gives CASSPRTSGPYNEQFF.

V and J are TRBV27 and TRBJ2-7, with 9 bases matching TRBD2. This CDR3 contains 15 residues. The V and J ends lost 0 bases and 7 bases, in that order; junction bases with no gene match: 7. Germline V gene sequence: CDR1 MNHEY, CDR2 SMNVEV (reference sequence). The CDR3 DNA follows: TGTGCCAGCAGTTTATCGATTAGCGGGAGTGTTGAGCAGTACTTC. This gives the protein CASSLSISGSVEQYF.